These 12 T cell receptor beta chains were all obtained from the same sample, sequenced in a study of cytomegalovirus exposure and HLA in healthy donors. PCR employed 60 Vbeta and 13 Jbeta primers. Clones were sequenced by immunoSEQ multiplex PCR, and TCRdb holds only the in-frame ones, with some missing. In the table there are more than 95,000 clones, more than 65% of which are singletons. The specimen sequenced was PBMCs. The receptors were gathered from a man aged 18-30 years in good health and CMV-seropositive.

The V and J genes are TRBV30 and TRBJ2-3, with a tentative D call TRBD2 (5 bases). The CDR3 totals 14 residues. Trimming removed 5 bases from V and 2 bases from J, with 14 bases in between. CDR1 and CDR2 from the germline V gene are GTSNPN and SVGIG (reference sequence). The CDR3 region has the DNA TGTGCCTGGGCGAGGGCGGGTCCCACAGATACGCAGTATTTT. Amino acid sequence: CAWARAGPTDTQYF.

This clone was observed a few times. The V and J genes are TRBV11-2 and TRBJ2-7, with D perhaps TRBD2 (5 bases). V was shortened by 5 bases and J by 7 bases, with 21 bases between the two germline ends. This CDR3 comprises 15 residues. Germline loops: CDR1 SGHAT, CDR2 FQNNGV. CDR3 sequence: CASSPPPVRGEEQYF. CDR3 nucleotide sequence: TGTGCCAGCAGCCCCCCTCCAGTTCGGGGTGAAGAGCAGTACTTC.

Notes on this clone: An end of the junction does not agree with germline; a read error may underlie this. The chain recombines TRBV10-3 with TRBJ1-5, with unresolved D. CDR3 size: 15 residues. Germline CDR1 ENHRY, CDR2 SYGVKD. Here the CDR3 reads CASSEGPGLNQPQHF. For the CDR3, the DNA is TGTGCCAGCAGTGAAGGGCCAGGACTTAATCAGCCCCAGCATTTT.

This chain links TRBV2 with TRBJ1-2; 10 positions match TRBD1. The V and J ends lost 1 base and 8 bases, in that order; junction bases with no gene match: 16. This CDR3 contains 18 residues. Germline V CDR1 and CDR2: SNHLY, FYNNEI. The chain's CDR3 is CASSEVGGTGVGHRGYTF. In DNA form, the CDR3 reads TGTGCCAGCAGTGAAGTGGGGGGGACAGGGGTAGGGCATCGGGGCTACACCTTC.

This rearrangement joins TRBV5-6 to TRBJ2-5; tentative D call: TRBD1 (6 bases). V was cut by 2 bases and J by 2 bases, with 10 bases left in between. The CDR3 is 14 amino acids. Germline V CDR1 and CDR2: SGHDT, YYEEEE. CDR3 bases: TGTGCCAGCAGCTTAGGACAGATTCAAGAGACCCAGTACTTC. This gives the protein CASSLGQIQETQYF.

The gene calls are TRBV7-2 and TRBJ1-4; tentatively, D is TRBD1 (5 bases). CDR1 SGHTA and CDR2 FQGNSA come from the germline V gene. Trimming shortened V by 7 bases and J by 4 bases, and 16 bases separated the two germline ends. The CDR3 is 15 residues long. The CDR3 sequence is CASTLAVGGNEKLFF. The CDR3 DNA follows: TGTGCCAGCACCCTAGCTGTCGGGGGTAATGAAAAACTGTTTTTT.

This clone came up a few times. This chain links TRBV5-1 with TRBJ2-5, with 7 bases aligning to TRBD1. Germline CDR1 reads SGHRS; CDR2 reads YFSETQ. V lost 4 bases, J lost 2 bases, and 8 bases stayed unmatched. There are 15 residues in the CDR3. The CDR3 nucleotides are TGCGCCAGCAGCCAGGGACAGATCTGGCAAGAGACCCAGTACTTC. Translation gives CASSQGQIWQETQYF.

The V call is TRBV27, the J call TRBJ2-2; 9 nucleotides line up with TRBD2. The CDR3 sequence is 15 residues long. After removal of 6 bases from V and 6 bases from J, the junction contained 8 bases not matched to a gene. In germline, CDR1 is MNHEY, CDR2 SMNVEV (reference sequence). CDR3: CASSPGLAGPGELFF. CDR3 nucleotides: TGTGCCAGCAGCCCGGGACTAGCAGGGCCCGGGGAGCTGTTTTTT.

The chain couples TRBV2 to TRBJ2-7; TRBD2 matches at 12 bases. The germline CDR1 and CDR2 sequences are SNHLY and FYNNEI. This CDR3 region has 14 residues. V lost 6 bases, J lost 4 bases, and 4 bases stayed unmatched. In DNA form, the CDR3 reads TGTGCCAGCAGCGCAGGACTAGCGGGGTACGAGCAGTACTTC. Its translation: CASSAGLAGYEQYF.

V is TRBV9 and J is TRBJ2-1, with TRBD2 matching 9 bases. CDR3 length: 15 residues. CDR1 SGDLS and CDR2 YYNGEE come from the germline V gene. Trimming removed 4 bases from V and 7 bases from J; junction bases left unmatched: 9. The CDR3 here is CASSRREGRQNEQFF. The DNA of the CDR3 is TGTGCCAGCAGCAGGCGGGAGGGCCGTCAGAATGAGCAGTTCTTC.

This chain joins TRBV5-1 and TRBJ1-2; tentative D call: TRBD1 (5 bases). Trimming shortened V by 0 bases and J by 8 bases, and 17 bases separated the two germline ends. Germline V gives CDR1 SGHRS, CDR2 YFSETQ. There are 15 residues in the CDR3. CDR3 sequence (DNA): TGCGCCAGCAGCTTGGCCGGGACGGGAGGCCCCGGCTACACCTTC. This gives the protein CASSLAGTGGPGYTF.

This rearrangement joins TRBV7-9 to TRBJ2-1; D may be TRBD1 (7 bases). Germline V gene lookup returns CDR1 SEHNR and CDR2 FQNEAQ (reference sequence). This CDR3 comprises 16 residues. The V end lost 6 bases, the J end lost 0 bases, and 15 bases lay between the germline ends. This CDR3 reads CASRQRGDSSYNEQFF. Here the CDR3 DNA reads TGTGCCAGCAGACAACGCGGGGACAGCTCCTACAATGAGCAGTTCTTC.